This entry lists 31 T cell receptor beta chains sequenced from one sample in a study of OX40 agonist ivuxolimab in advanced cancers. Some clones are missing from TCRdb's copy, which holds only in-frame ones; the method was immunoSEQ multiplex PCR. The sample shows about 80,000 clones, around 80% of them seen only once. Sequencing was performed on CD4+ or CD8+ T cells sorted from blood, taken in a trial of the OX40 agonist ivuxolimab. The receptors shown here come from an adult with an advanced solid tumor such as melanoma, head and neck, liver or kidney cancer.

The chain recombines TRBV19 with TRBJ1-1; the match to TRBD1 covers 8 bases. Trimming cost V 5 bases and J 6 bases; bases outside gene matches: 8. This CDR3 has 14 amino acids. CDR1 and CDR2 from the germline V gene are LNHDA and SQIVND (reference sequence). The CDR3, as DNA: TGTGCCAGTAGTCCACAGGGGGGTATTGCTGAAGCTTTCTTT. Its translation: CASSPQGGIAEAFF.

DNA for the CDR3: TGTGCCAGCAGTGCCTGGGGGGGGGCGCGTAACTATGGCTACACCTTC. As protein: CASSAWGGARNYGYTF. This chain uses TRBV6-1 with TRBJ1-2, with a tentative D call TRBD1 (6 bases). The CDR3 consists of 16 residues. With 4 bases removed from V and 1 base from J, the gap between germline ends came to 16 bases. Germline V CDR1 and CDR2: MNHNS, SASEGT.

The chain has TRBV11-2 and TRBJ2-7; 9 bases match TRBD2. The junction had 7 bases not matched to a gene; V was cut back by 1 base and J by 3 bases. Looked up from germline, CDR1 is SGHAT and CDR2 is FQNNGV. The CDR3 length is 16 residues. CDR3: CASSLGSGGTFYEQYV. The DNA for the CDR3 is TGTGCCAGCAGCTTAGGTAGCGGGGGTACGTTCTACGAGCAGTACGTC.

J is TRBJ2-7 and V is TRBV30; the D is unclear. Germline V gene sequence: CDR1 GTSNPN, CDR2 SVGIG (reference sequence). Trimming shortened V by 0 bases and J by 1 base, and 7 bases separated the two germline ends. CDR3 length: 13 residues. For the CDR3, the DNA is TGTGCCTGGAGTGTTGACACTTCCTACGAGCAGTACTTC. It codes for CAWSVDTSYEQYF.

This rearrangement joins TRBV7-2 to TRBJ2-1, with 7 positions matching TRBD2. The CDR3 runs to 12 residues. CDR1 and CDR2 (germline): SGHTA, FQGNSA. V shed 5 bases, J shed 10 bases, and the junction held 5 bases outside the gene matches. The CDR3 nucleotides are TGTGCCAGCAGCCCGGGGGGTTGGGAGCAGTTCTTC. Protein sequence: CASSPGGWEQFF.

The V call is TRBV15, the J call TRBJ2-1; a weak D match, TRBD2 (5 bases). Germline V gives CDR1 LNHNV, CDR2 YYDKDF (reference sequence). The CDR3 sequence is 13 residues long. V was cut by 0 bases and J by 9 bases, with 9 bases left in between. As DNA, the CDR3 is TGTGCCACCAGCAGAGATACGGGGATTGAGCAGTTCTTC. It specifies CATSRDTGIEQFF.

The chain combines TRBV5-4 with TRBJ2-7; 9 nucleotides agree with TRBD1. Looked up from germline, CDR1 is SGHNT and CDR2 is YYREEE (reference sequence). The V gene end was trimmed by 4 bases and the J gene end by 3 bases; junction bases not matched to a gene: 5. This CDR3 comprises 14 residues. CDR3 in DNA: TGTGCCAGCAGCCCCCCGGGACAGGGCTACGAGCAGTACTTC. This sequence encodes CASSPPGQGYEQYF.

The CDR3: CASSRSGSFAGELFF. The CDR3 nucleotides are TGTGCCAGCAGCCGGAGCGGGAGTTTCGCCGGGGAGCTGTTTTTT. The chain is built from TRBV11-3 and TRBJ2-2, with 8 bases aligning to TRBD2. V lost 5 bases, J lost 6 bases, and 8 bases stayed unmatched. CDR3 length: 15 residues. Germline CDR1 is SGHNT and CDR2 is YENEEA.

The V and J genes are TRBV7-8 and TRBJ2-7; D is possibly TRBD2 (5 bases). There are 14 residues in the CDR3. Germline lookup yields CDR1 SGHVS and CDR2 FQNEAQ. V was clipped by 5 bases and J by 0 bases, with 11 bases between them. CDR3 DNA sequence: TGTGCCAGCAGCCGCCGGGATTACTCCTACGAGCAGTACGTC. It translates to CASSRRDYSYEQYV.

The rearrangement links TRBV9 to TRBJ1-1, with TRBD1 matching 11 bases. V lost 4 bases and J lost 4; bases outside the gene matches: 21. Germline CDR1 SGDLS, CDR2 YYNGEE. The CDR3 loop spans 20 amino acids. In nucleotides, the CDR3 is TGTGCCAGCAGCAAAGATCGTTGGACAGGGGGCATATCTTTGAGCACTGAAGCTTTCTTT. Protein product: CASSKDRWTGGISLSTEAFF.

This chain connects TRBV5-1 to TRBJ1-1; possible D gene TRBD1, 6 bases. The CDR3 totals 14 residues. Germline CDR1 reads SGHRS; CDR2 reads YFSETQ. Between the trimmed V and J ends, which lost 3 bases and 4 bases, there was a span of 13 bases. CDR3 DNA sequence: TGCGCCAGCAGCTCCTTCGGACAGCCCACTGAAGCTTTCTTT. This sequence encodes CASSSFGQPTEAFF. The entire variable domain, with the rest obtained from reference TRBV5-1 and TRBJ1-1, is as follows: KAGVTQTPRYLIKTRGQQVTLSCSPISGHRSVSWYQQTPGQGLQFLFEYFSETQRNKGNFPGRFSGRQFSNSRSEMNVSTLELGDSALYLCASSSFGQPTEAFFGQGTRLTVV.

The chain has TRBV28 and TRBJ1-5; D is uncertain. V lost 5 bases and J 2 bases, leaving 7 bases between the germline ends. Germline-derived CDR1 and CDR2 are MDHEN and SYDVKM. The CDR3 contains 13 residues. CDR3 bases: TGTGCCAGCAGTGATGGTGGCAATCAGCCCCAGCATTTT. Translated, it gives CASSDGGNQPQHF.

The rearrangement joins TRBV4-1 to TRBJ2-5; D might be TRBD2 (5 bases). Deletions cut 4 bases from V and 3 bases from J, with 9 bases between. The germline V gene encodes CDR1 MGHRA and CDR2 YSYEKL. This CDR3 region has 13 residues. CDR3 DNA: TGCGCCAGCAGCCGGCTAGCAAAAGAGACCCAGTACTTC. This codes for CASSRLAKETQYF.

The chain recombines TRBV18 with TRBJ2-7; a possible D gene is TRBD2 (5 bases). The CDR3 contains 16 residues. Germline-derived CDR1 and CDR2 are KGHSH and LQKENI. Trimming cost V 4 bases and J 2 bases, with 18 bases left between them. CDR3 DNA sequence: TGTGCCAGCTCACTCTTTACACGCGATAGCGCCTACGAGCAGTACTTC. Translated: CASSLFTRDSAYEQYF.

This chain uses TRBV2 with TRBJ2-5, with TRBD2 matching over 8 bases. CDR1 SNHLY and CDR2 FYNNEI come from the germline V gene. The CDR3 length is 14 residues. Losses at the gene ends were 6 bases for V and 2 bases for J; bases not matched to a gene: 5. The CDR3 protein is CASSGGVWQETQYF. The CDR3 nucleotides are TGTGCCAGCAGCGGGGGGGTGTGGCAAGAGACCCAGTACTTC.

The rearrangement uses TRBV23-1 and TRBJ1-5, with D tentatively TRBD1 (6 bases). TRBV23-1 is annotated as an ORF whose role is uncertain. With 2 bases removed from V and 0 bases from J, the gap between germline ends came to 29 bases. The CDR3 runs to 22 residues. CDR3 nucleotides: TGCGCCAGCAGTCAAACGTTCACCGGGACAACCCCTCACCCATATAGCAATCAGCCCCAGCATTTT. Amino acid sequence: CASSQTFTGTTPHPYSNQPQHF.

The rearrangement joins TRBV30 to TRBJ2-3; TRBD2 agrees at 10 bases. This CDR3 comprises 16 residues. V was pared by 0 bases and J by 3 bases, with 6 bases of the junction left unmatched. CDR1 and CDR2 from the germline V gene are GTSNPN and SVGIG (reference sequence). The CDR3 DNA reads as TGTGCCTGGAGTGTACCAGCGGGGGGGGGAACAGATACGCAGTATTTT. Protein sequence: CAWSVPAGGGTDTQYF.

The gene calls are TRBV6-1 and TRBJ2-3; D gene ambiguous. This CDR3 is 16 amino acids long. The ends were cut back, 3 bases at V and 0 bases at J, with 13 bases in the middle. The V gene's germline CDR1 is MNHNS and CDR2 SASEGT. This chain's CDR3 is CASSELRASSTDTQYF. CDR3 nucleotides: TGTGCCAGCAGTGAGTTAAGGGCTTCTAGCACAGATACGCAGTATTTT.

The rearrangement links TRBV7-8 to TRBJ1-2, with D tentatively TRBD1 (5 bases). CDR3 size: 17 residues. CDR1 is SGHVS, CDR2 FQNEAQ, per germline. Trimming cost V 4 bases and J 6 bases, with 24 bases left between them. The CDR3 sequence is CASSSLERGADTHGYTF. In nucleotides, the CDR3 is TGTGCCAGCAGCTCCCTGGAAAGAGGGGCCGATACCCATGGCTACACCTTC.

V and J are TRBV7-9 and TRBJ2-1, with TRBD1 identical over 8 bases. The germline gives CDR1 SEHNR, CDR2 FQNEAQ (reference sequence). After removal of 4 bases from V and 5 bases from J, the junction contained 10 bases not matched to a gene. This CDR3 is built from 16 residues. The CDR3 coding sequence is TGTGCCAGCAGCTCCACAGGGGGACTTTTGAACAATGAGCAGTTCTTC. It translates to CASSSTGGLLNNEQFF.

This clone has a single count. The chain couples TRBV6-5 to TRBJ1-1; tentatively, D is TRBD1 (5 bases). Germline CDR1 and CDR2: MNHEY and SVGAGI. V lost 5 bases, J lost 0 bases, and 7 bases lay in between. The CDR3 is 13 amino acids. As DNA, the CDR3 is TGTGCCAGCAGTGGGGCTGTGAACACTGAAGCTTTCTTT. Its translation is CASSGAVNTEAFF.

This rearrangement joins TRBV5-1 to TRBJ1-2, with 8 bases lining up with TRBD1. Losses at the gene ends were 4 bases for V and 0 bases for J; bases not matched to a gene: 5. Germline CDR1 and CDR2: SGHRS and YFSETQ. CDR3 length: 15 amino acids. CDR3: CASSTGTGANYGYTF. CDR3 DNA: TGCGCCAGCAGCACCGGGACAGGCGCTAACTATGGCTACACCTTC.

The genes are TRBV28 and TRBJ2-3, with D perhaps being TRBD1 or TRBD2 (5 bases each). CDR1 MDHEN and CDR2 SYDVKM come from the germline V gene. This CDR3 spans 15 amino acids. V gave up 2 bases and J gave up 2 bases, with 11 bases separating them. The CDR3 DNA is TGTGCCAGCAGTTTAGGGACCCGTCCCACAGATACGCAGTATTTT. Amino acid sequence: CASSLGTRPTDTQYF.

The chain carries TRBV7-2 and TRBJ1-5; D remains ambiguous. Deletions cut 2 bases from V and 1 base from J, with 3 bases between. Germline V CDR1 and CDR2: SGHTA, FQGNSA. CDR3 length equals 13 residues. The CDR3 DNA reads TGTGCCAGCAGCTTAAGAAGCAATCAGCCCCAGCATTTT. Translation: CASSLRSNQPQHF.

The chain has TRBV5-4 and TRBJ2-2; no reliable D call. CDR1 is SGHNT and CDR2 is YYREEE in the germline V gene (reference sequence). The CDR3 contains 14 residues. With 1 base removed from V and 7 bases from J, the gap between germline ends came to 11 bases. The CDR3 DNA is TGTGCCAGCAGCTTGTCGGGTTACGGCGGGGAGCTGTTTTTT. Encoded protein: CASSLSGYGGELFF.

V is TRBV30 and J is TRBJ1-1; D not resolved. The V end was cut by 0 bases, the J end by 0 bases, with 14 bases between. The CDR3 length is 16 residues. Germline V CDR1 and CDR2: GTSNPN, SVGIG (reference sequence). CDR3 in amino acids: CAWSVSSLPLNTEAFF. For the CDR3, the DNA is TGTGCCTGGAGTGTTTCCAGCCTACCGCTGAACACTGAAGCTTTCTTT. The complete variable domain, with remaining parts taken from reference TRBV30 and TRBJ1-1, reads SQTIHQWPATLVQPVGSPLSLECTVEGTSNPNLYWYRQAAGRGLQLLFYSVGIGQISSEVPQNLSASRPQDRQFILSSKKLLLSDSGFYLCAWSVSSLPLNTEAFFGQGTRLTVV.

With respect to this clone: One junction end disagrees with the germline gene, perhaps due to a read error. CDR3 region: CASSLGLSRVSGTNVLTF. The CDR3, as DNA: TGTGCCAGCAGCTTAGGCCTAAGTAGGGTATCTGGGACCAACGTCCTGACTTTC. The chain combines TRBV13 with TRBJ2-6; D is undetermined. This CDR3 comprises 18 residues. Germline CDR1 is PRHDT and CDR2 is FYEKMQ (reference sequence).

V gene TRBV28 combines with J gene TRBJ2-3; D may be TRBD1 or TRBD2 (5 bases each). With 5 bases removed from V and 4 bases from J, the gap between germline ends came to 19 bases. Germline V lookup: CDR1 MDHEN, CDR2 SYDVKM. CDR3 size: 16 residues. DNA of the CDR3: TGTGCCAGCAGTCCTACGGGACGCGGGCAAGCAGATACGCAGTATTTT. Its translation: CASSPTGRGQADTQYF.

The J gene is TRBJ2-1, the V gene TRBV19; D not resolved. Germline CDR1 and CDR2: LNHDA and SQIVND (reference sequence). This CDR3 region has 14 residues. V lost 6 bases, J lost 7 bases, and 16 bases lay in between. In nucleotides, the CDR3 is TGTGCCAGTAGCCCCCGCGTCCTGGGGAATGAGCAGTTCTTC. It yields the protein CASSPRVLGNEQFF. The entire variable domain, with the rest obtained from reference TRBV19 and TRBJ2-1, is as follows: DGGITQSPKYLFRKEGQNVTLSCEQNLNHDAMYWYRQDPGQGLRLIYYSQIVNDFQKGDIAEGYSVSREKKESFPLTVTSAQKNPTAFYLCASSPRVLGNEQFFGPGTRLTVL.

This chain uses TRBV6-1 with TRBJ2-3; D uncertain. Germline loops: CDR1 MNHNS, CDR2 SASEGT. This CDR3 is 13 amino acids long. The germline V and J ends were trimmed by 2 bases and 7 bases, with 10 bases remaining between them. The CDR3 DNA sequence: TGTGCCAGCAGTGAAAAGAATGTATATACGCAGTATTTT. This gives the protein CASSEKNVYTQYF.

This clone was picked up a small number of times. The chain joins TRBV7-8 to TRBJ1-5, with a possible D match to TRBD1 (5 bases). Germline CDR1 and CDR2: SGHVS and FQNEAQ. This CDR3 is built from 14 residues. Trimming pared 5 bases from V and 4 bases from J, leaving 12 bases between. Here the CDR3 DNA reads TGTGCCAGCAGCCCAGGGAATTTGAATCAGCCCCAGCATTTT. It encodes CASSPGNLNQPQHF.